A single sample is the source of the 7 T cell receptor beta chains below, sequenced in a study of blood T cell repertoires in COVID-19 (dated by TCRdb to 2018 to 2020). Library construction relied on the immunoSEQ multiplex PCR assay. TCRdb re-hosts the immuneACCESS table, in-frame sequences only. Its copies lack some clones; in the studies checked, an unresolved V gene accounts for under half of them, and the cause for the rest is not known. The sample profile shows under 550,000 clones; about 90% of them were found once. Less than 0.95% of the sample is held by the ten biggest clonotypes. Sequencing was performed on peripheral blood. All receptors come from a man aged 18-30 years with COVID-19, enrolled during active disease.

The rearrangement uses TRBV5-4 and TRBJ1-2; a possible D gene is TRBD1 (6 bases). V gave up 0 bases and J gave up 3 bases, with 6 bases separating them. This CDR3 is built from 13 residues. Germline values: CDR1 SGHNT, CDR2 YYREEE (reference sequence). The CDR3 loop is CASSLGGHYGYTF. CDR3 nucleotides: TGTGCCAGCAGCTTGGGGGGGCACTATGGCTACACCTTC.

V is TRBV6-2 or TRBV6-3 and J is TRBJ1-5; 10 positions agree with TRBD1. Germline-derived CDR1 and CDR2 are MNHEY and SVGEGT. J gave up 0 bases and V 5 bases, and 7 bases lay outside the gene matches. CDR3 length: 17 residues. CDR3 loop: CASSGRDRGNSNQPQHF. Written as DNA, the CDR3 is TGTGCCAGCAGTGGCCGGGACAGGGGTAATAGCAATCAGCCCCAGCATTTT.

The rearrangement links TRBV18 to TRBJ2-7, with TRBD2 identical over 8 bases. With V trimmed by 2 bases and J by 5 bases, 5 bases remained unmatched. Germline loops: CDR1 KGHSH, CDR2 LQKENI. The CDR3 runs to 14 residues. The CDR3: CASSPSGSSDEQYF. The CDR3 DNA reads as TGTGCCAGCTCACCAAGCGGGAGTTCAGACGAGCAGTACTTC.

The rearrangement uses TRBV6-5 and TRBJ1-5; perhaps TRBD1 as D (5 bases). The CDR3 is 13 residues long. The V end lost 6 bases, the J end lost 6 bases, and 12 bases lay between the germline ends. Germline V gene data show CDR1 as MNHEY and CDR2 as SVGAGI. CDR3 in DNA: TGTGCCAGCAGCCCACAGGCGGCTCAGCCCCAGCATTTT. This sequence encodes CASSPQAAQPQHF.

DNA for the CDR3: TGTGCCAGCAGCAAAGGCGGAGGGGTAGGTGGCTACACCTTC. Protein product: CASSKGGGVGGYTF. The chain recombines TRBV21-1 with TRBJ1-2. TRBV21-1 counts as a pseudogene. This CDR3 is 14 amino acids long.

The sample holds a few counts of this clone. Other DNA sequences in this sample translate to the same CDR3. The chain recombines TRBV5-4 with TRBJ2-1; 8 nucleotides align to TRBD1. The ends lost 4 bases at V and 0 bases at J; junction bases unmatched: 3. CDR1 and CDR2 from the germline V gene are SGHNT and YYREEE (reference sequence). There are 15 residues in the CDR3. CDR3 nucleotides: TGTGCCAGCAGCCTTGACAGGGGCTCCTACAATGAGCAGTTCTTC. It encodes CASSLDRGSYNEQFF. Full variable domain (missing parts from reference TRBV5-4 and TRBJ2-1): ETGVTQSPTHLIKTRGQQVTLRCSSQSGHNTVSWYQQALGQGPQFIFQYYREEENGRGNFPPRFSGLQFPNYSSELNVNALELDDSALYLCASSLDRGSYNEQFFGPGTRLTVL.

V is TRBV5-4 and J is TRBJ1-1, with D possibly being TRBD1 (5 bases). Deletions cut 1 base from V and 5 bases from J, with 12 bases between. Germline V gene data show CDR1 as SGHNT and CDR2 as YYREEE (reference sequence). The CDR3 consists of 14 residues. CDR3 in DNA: TGTGCCAGCAGCTTGTTTCAGGGAGGGACTGAAGCTTTCTTT. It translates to CASSLFQGGTEAFF.